This is a list of T cell receptor beta chains from one sample in a study of control samples from healthy donors and cancer patients. Profiled with immunoSEQ multiplex PCR; TCRdb holds only in-frame clones, not every one. The data hold about 61,000 clones, with nearly 90% observed a single time. Sequencing was carried out using PBMCs. These receptor sequences come from a man in his fifties or sixties with colorectal cancer. CDR3s include the opening cysteine and the closing phenylalanine or tryptophan. A D gene is named only where the DNA matches it firmly. Clone size is stated in some rows and not others, as once, few, many or a class when expanded.

D	V	J	size	CDR3	DNA
.	TRBV25-1	TRBJ1-2	.	CASSDSVQGRSGYTF	TGTGCCAGCAGTGATAGTGTCCAGGGAAGGAGTGGCTACACCTTC
.	TRBV29-1	TRBJ1-4	.	CSVGRAHSEKLFF	TGCAGCGTTGGCAGGGCCCATTCTGAAAAACTGTTTTTT
.	TRBV4-3	TRBJ2-2	.	CASSLYGSPTGELFF	TGCGCCAGCAGCTTATACGGGTCCCCCACCGGGGAGCTGTTTTTT
.	TRBV23-1	TRBJ2-7	.	CASSQSKEIYEQYF	TGCGCCAGCAGTCAATCGAAGGAGATCTACGAGCAGTACTTC
.	TRBV3-1/TRBV3-2	TRBJ2-2	once	CASSPSDRPVQVGELFF	TGTGCCAGCAGCCCATCGGACCGGCCGGTACAGGTCGGGGAGCTGTTTTTT
.	TRBV4-2	TRBJ1-1	.	CASSQDRRTGSEAFF	TGTGCCAGCAGCCAAGATCGTCGGACGGGCTCTGAAGCTTTCTTT
.	TRBV12-5	TRBJ1-4	once	CASGLVPAAAKLFF	TGTGCTAGTGGTTTGGTACCCGCGGCCGCAAAACTGTTTTTT
.	TRBV5-8	TRBJ2-5	.	CASSLGAVQETQYF	TGTGCCAGCAGCTTGGGGGCAGTCCAAGAGACCCAGTACTTC
.	TRBV19	TRBJ1-3	once	CASTNQEGGNTIYF	TGTGCCAGTACTAACCAGGAGGGCGGAAACACCATATATTTT
TRBD2	TRBV18	TRBJ2-1	.	CASSPSGGAYNEQFF	TGTGCCAGCTCACCAAGCGGGGGTGCCTACAATGAGCAGTTCTTC
.	TRBV12-5	TRBJ2-3	.	CASGPGYGADTQYF	TGTGCTAGTGGCCCTGGCTACGGCGCAGATACGCAGTATTTT
.	TRBV5-4	TRBJ2-7	once	CASSPVRAPYEQYF	TGTGCCAGCAGCCCGGTTCGGGCCCCTTACGAGCAGTACTTC
TRBD2	TRBV5-4	TRBJ2-5	.	CASSLGGAGGLQETQYF	TGTGCCAGCAGCCTGGGCGGAGCGGGGGGTCTCCAAGAGACCCAGTACTTC
.	TRBV28	TRBJ1-5	.	CASSQKVGAWQPQHF	TGTGCCAGCAGCCAGAAGGTAGGGGCTTGGCAGCCCCAGCATTTT
.	TRBV18	TRBJ2-5	.	CASSPSYQETQYF	TGTGCCAGCTCACCATCGTACCAAGAGACCCAGTACTTC
.	TRBV9	TRBJ2-2	few	CASSVGSGFSGELFF	TGTGCCAGCAGCGTAGGGTCCGGGTTCTCCGGGGAGCTGTTTTTT
.	TRBV6-5	TRBJ2-7	once	CASSDYTYEQYF	TGTGCCAGCTCGGACTATACCTACGAGCAGTACTTC
.	TRBV19	TRBJ1-1	.	CASRRVPVPGTEAFF	TGTGCCAGTAGAAGGGTACCGGTCCCGGGCACTGAAGCTTTCTTT
.	TRBV10-1	TRBJ1-5	.	CASSNSYQPQHF	TGCGCCAGCAGCAACAGCTATCAGCCCCAGCATTTT
TRBD1	TRBV6-4	TRBJ1-2	.	CASYHPGTGINGYTF	TGTGCCAGCTACCACCCCGGGACAGGGATTAATGGCTACACCTTC
.	TRBV9	TRBJ1-4	.	CASSISGTSNEKLFF	TGTGCCAGCAGCATCTCCGGGACTTCTAATGAAAAACTGTTTTTT
TRBD1	TRBV11-2	TRBJ2-1	.	CASSLMPGTGDFF	TGTGCCAGCAGCTTAATGCCCGGGACAGGGGATTTCTTC
TRBD2	TRBV5-4	TRBJ2-7	.	CASSWAGESYEQYF	TGTGCCAGCAGCTGGGCGGGGGAGTCCTACGAGCAGTACTTC
.	TRBV3-1/TRBV3-2	TRBJ2-3	.	CASSLRGLDSDTQYF	TGTGCCAGCAGCCTCAGGGGCCTCGATTCAGATACGCAGTATTTT
.	TRBV7-8	TRBJ2-2	.	CASSVWRGEGTGELFF	TGTGCCAGCAGCGTTTGGAGGGGCGAAGGGACCGGGGAGCTGTTTTTT
TRBD2	TRBV9	TRBJ2-1	.	CASSVVASGGAYNEQFF	TGTGCCAGCAGCGTAGTGGCTAGCGGGGGGGCCTACAATGAGCAGTTCTTC
.	TRBV30	TRBJ2-2	few	CAWSPGTIPAGELFF	TGTGCCTGGAGTCCCGGGACAATTCCAGCCGGGGAGCTGTTTTTT
TRBD2	TRBV5-1	TRBJ2-7	.	CASSPGTSVPYEQYF	TGCGCCAGCAGCCCCGGGACTAGCGTTCCCTACGAGCAGTACTTC
.	TRBV5-4	TRBJ2-3	few	CASSSTATATDTQYF	TGTGCCAGCAGCTCGACGGCTACGGCCACAGATACGCAGTATTTT
.	TRBV27	TRBJ2-1	.	CASSLSDGHYNEQFF	TGTGCCAGCAGTTTATCTGATGGGCATTACAATGAGCAGTTCTTC
TRBD2	TRBV15	TRBJ2-2	.	CATRLAATNTGELFF	TGTGCCACACGACTAGCGGCTACGAACACCGGGGAGCTGTTTTTT
.	TRBV5-1	TRBJ2-3	.	CASSFTPSSTDTQYF	TGCGCCAGCAGCTTCACCCCATCTAGCACAGATACGCAGTATTTT
.	TRBV5-1	TRBJ2-5	.	CASSLGLAGQETQYF	TGCGCCAGCAGCTTGGGATTGGCAGGACAAGAGACCCAGTACTTC
.	TRBV4-1	TRBJ1-2	.	CASSQDQVAALNYGYTF	TGCGCCAGCAGCCAAGATCAGGTCGCAGCCCTTAACTATGGCTACACCTTC
TRBD1	TRBV5-1	TRBJ2-5	few	CASSSRTGASEETQYF	TGCGCCAGCAGCTCAAGGACAGGGGCGTCTGAAGAGACCCAGTACTTC
TRBD2	TRBV11-3	TRBJ2-3	few	CASSSRGTSGGSSTDTQYF	TGTGCCAGCAGCTCACGGGGGACTAGCGGGGGGTCTAGCACAGATACGCAGTATTTT
.	TRBV7-2	TRBJ1-3	.	CASSLDSPSGNTIYF	TGTGCCAGCAGCTTAGACAGCCCCTCTGGAAACACCATATATTTT
TRBD1	TRBV5-1	TRBJ1-1	.	CASSEQGGNTEAFF	TGCGCCAGCAGCGAACAGGGGGGGAACACTGAAGCTTTCTTT
TRBD2	TRBV6-4	TRBJ2-2	.	CASSDSSGANTGELFF	TGTGCCAGCAGTGACTCCAGCGGGGCGAACACCGGGGAGCTGTTTTTT